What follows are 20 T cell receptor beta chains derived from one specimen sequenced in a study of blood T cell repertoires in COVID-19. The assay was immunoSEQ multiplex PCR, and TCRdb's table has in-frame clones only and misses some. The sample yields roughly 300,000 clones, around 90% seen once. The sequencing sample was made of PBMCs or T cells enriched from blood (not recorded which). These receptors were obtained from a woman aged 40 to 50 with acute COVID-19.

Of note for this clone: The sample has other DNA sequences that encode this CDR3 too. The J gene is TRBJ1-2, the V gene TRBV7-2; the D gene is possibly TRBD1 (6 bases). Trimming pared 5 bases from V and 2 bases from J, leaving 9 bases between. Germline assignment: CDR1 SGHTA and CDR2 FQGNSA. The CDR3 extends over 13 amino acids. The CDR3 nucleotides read TGTGCCAGCAGCCGAACAGGGAACTATGGCTACACCTTC. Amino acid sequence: CASSRTGNYGYTF.

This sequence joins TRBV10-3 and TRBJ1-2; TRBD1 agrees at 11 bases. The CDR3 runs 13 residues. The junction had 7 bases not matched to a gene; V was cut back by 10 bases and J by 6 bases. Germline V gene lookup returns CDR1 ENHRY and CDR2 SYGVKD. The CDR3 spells CATYGQGADGYTF. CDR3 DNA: TGTGCCACCTATGGACAGGGGGCAGATGGCTACACCTTC.

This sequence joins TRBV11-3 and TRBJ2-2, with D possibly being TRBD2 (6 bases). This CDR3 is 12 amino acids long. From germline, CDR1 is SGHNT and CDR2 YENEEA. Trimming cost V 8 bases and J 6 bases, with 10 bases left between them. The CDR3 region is CASEGRSGELFF. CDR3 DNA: TGTGCCAGCGAAGGGAGGTCCGGGGAGCTGTTTTTT.

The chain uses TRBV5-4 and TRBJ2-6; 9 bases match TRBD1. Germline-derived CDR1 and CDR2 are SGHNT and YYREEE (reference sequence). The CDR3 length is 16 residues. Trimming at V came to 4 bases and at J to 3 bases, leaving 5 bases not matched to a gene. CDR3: CASSRTGAYGANVLTF. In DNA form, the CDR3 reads TGTGCCAGCAGCCGGACAGGGGCCTATGGGGCCAACGTCCTGACTTTC. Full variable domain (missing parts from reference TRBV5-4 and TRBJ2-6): ETGVTQSPTHLIKTRGQQVTLRCSSQSGHNTVSWYQQALGQGPQFIFQYYREEENGRGNFPPRFSGLQFPNYSSELNVNALELDDSALYLCASSRTGAYGANVLTFGAGSRLTVL.

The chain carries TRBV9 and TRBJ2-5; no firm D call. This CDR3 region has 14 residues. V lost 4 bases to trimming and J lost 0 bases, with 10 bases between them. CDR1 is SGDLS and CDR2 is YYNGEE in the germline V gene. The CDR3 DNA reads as TGTGCCAGCAGCTTCTCAGGATACCAAGAGACCCAGTACTTC. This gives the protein CASSFSGYQETQYF.

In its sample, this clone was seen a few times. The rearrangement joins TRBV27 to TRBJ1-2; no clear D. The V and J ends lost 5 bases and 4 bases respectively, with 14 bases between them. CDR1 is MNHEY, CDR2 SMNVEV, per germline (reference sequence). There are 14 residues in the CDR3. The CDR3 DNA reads TGTGCCAGCAGTCCTCCGGGGTGGGGCTATGGCTACACCTTC. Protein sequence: CASSPPGWGYGYTF.

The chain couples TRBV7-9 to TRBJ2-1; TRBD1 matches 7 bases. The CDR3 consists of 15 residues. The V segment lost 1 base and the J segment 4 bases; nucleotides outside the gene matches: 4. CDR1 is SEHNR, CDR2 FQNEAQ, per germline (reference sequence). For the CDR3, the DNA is TGTGCCAGCAGCTTAGGACAGGGTATTTACAATGAGCAGTTCTTC. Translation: CASSLGQGIYNEQFF.

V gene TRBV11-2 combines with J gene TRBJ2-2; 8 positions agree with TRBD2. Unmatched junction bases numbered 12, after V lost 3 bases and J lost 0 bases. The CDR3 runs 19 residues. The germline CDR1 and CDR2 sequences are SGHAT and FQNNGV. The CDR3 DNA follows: TGTGCCAGCAGCTTCCCAATAGGCGGGGGGACCCCGAACACCGGGGAGCTGTTTTTT. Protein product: CASSFPIGGGTPNTGELFF.

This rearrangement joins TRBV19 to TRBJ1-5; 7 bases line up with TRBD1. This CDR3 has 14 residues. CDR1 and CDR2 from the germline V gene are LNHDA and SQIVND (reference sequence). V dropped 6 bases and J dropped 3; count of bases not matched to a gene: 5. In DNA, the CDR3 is TGTGCCAGTAGCCTGACAGGGACCAATCAGCCCCAGCATTTT. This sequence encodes CASSLTGTNQPQHF.

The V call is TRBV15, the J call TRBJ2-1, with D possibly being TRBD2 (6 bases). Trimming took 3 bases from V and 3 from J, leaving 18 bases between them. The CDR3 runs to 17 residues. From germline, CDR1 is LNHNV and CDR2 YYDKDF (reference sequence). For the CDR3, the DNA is TGTGCCACCAGCAGGGTTATGGAAATAGCGGACTACAATGAGCAGTTCTTC. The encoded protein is CATSRVMEIADYNEQFF.

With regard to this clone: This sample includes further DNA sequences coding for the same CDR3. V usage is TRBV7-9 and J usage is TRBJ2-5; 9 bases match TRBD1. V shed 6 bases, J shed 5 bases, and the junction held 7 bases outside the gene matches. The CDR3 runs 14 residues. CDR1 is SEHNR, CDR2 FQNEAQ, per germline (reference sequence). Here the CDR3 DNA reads TGTGCCAGCAGTCCCGGGACAGGGCAGGAGACCCAGTACTTC. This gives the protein CASSPGTGQETQYF.

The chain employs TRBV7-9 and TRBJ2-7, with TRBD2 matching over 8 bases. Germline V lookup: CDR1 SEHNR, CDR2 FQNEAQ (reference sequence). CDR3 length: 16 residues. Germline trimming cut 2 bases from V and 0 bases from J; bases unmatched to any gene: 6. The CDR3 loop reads CASSLRGTRYSYEQYF. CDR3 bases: TGTGCCAGCAGCTTAAGGGGGACTAGGTACTCCTACGAGCAGTACTTC.

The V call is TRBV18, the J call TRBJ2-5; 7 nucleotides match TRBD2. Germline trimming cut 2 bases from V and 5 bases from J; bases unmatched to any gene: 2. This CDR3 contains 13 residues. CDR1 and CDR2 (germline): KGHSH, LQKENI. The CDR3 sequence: CASSPKGGETQYF. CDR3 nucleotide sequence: TGTGCCAGCTCACCAAAGGGAGGGGAGACCCAGTACTTC.

The CDR3 DNA is TGCAGTGCTAGCAGTTACGAGCAGTACTTC. This encodes CSASSYEQYF. The gene calls are TRBV20-1 and TRBJ2-7; D is unresolved. CDR1 DFQATT and CDR2 SNEGSKA come from the germline V gene (reference sequence). Trimming removed 3 bases from V and 4 bases from J, with 4 bases in between. CDR3 size: 10 residues.

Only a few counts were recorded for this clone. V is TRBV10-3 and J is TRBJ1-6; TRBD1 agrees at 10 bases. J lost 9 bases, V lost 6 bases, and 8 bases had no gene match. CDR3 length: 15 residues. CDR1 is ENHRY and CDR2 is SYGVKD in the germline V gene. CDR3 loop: CAISADRGQISPLHF. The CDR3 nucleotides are TGTGCCATCAGCGCCGACAGGGGGCAAATTTCACCCCTCCACTTT.

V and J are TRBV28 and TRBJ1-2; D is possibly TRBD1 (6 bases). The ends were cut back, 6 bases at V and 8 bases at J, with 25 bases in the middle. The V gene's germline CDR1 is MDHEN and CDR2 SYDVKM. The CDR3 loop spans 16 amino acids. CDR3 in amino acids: CASSESRRDRSRGYTF. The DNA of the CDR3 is TGTGCCAGCAGCGAGAGTCGGAGAGACAGGTCAAGGGGCTACACCTTC.

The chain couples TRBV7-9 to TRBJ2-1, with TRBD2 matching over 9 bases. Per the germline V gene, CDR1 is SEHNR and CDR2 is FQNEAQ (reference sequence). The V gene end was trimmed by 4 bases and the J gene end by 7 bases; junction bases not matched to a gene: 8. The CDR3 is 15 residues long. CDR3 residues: CASSWTAGGPNEQFF. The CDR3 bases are TGTGCCAGCAGCTGGACGGCGGGGGGGCCGAATGAGCAGTTCTTC.

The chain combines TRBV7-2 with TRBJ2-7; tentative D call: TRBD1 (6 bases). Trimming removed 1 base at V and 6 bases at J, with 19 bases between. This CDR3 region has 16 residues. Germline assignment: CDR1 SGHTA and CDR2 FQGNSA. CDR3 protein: CASSLEGDARYSEQYF. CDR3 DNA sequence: TGTGCCAGCAGCTTAGAGGGGGACGCGAGGTATTCCGAGCAGTACTTC.

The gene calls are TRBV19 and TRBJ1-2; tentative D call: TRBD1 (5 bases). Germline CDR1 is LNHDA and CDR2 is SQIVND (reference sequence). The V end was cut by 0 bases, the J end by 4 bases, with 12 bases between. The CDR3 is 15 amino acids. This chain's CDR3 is CASSIERGLSYGYTF. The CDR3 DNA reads TGTGCCAGTAGTATAGAGAGGGGACTGTCCTATGGCTACACCTTC.

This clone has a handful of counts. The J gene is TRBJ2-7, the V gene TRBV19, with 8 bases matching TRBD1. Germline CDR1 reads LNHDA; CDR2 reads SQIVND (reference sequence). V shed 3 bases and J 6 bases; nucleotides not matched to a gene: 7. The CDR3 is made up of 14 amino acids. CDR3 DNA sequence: TGTGCCAGTAGTATTGAAGAGACAGGGGCCGAGCAGTACTTC. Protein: CASSIEETGAEQYF.